This TCR beta chain was recorded in a study of T-cell reconstitution after alpha-beta-depleted transplantation in children. Trimming took 2 bases from V and 2 from J, leaving 7 bases between them. CDR1 is LGHDT and CDR2 is YNNKEL in the germline V gene (reference sequence). The CDR3 totals 14 residues. Many counts were recorded for this clonotype. The antigen remains undetermined. Preparation of the TCRbeta library used unique molecular identifiers. TCRdb reprocessed the PCR reads via MiXCR and lists one record per CDR3 protein. The table lists more than 85,000 distinct CDR3 sequences, around 6.1% of them singletons, with 6% to 7% in the top ten. General study points: It was newly produced T cells that mostly accounted for T-cell counts and diversity one year after transplant. Two months or so post-transplant, alpha-beta T cells reportedly derived from several hundred expanded graft clones. Surviving recipient T cells and thymic progenitors underlay high day-60 TCRbeta diversity in some patients.

V and J are TRBV3-1 and TRBJ2-1; D call uncertain. This specimen consisted of PBMCs, mostly from graft donor cells, obtained 60 days after TCRalphabeta/CD19-depleted stem cell transplant. The TCR was taken from a female patient between 2 and 15 years old who had a stem cell transplant for Fanconi anemia, so the T cells may come from the graft donor. This CDR3 is CASSQQEAYNEQFF. CDR3 nucleotide sequence: TGTGCCAGCAGCCAACAAGAGGCCTACAATGAGCAGTTCTTC.